These T cell receptor beta chains were read from a single sample in a study of STAT5B mutations in CD4+ large granular lymphocyte leukemia. The method was immunoSEQ multiplex PCR; TCRdb's version includes in-frame clones alone and lacks a portion of them. Here the sample spans approximately 27,000 clones, around 81% being singletons. The sample comprised CD4+ T cells from blood buffy coats. The receptors derive from a human donor in good health. Both conserved end residues are part of each CDR3. The D gene is left open where the match is weak. The size entry is marked missing in some rows and otherwise reads once, few, many or a size class.

abundance	j_gene	d_gene	v_gene	CDR3nt	CDR3aa
once	TRBJ1-1	TRBD1	TRBV2	TGTGCCAGCTCCAGGGGGCGCAGAAGCACTGAAGCTTTCTTT	CASSRGRRSTEAFF
-	TRBJ1-1	-	TRBV5-1	TGCGCCAGCAGCTTGGATCAGGGTTCGGGTGAAGCTTTCTTT	CASSLDQGSGEAFF
once	TRBJ1-5	-	TRBV7-2	TGTGCCAACCGCATAAAGGGACTAGGGCCCCAGCATTTT	CANRIKGLGPQHF
-	TRBJ2-3	TRBD2	TRBV15	TGTGCCACCAGCAGAGGAGGGTCCCTGGGACTAGCGGGATACACAGATACGCAGTATTTT	CATSRGGSLGLAGYTDTQYF
-	TRBJ2-1	TRBD2	TRBV7-8	TGTGCCAGCAGAAAATCGTGGAGGGAGGGACCCTACAATGAGCAGTTCTTC	CASRKSWREGPYNEQFF
-	TRBJ2-1	-	TRBV5-1	TGCGCCAGCAGCTCCGGGACGGACTACTACAATGAGCAGTTCTTC	CASSSGTDYYNEQFF
once	TRBJ1-6	-	TRBV7-9	TGTGCCAGCAGCCCCGGAACAGGGCCCCTCCACTTT	CASSPGTGPLHF
-	TRBJ2-3	-	TRBV19	TGTGCCAGTAGTTCTTCCCCCTTCACAGATACGCAGTATTTT	CASSSSPFTDTQYF
-	TRBJ2-4	TRBD1	TRBV6-1	TGTGCCAGCATTGGACAGGGGGAAGCCAAAAACATTCAGTACTTC	CASIGQGEAKNIQYF
-	TRBJ1-5	-	TRBV7-8	TGTGCCAGCAGCTTAGTCCGGGGTCCGGGCAATCAGCCCCAGCATTTT	CASSLVRGPGNQPQHF
-	TRBJ1-2	TRBD1	TRBV7-2	TGTGCCAGCAGCTCCCGGGACAGGGAAGGCTACACCTTC	CASSSRDREGYTF
-	TRBJ1-1	-	TRBV6-5	TGTGCCAGCAGCGATGTCTTCGGACCTAACACTGAAGCTTTCTTT	CASSDVFGPNTEAFF
-	TRBJ2-5	-	TRBV4-2	TGTGCCAGCAGCCAAAATCCGGGACCCCAAGCGACCCAGTACTTC	CASSQNPGPQATQYF
-	TRBJ1-1	TRBD1	TRBV11-3	TGTGCCAGCAGCTTCCTTCCACGGACAGGGGCTGAAGCTTTCTTT	CASSFLPRTGAEAFF
-	TRBJ2-5	TRBD2	TRBV2	TGTGCCAGCAGTGCGGGAGGGGGGGAGACCCAGTACTTC	CASSAGGGETQYF
-	TRBJ2-5	-	TRBV19	TGTGCCAGTAGTCCATCAAGCTTCCGAGAGACCCAGTACTTC	CASSPSSFRETQYF
-	TRBJ2-3	-	TRBV28	TGTGCCAGCAGCCCGAGGGGCACTGGCACAGATACGCAGTATTTT	CASSPRGTGTDTQYF
-	TRBJ2-1	-	TRBV12-5	TGTGCTAGTGGTTTGGTACAGTACAATGAGCAGTTCTTC	CASGLVQYNEQFF
-	TRBJ1-3	-	TRBV28	TGTGCCAGCAGTTCCGCCGGTCTAACGGGAAACACCATATATTTT	CASSSAGLTGNTIYF
-	TRBJ2-3	TRBD1	TRBV11-3	TGTGCCAGCAGCGGGGGGACAGGGACAGGCACAGATACGCAGTATTTT	CASSGGTGTGTDTQYF
-	TRBJ2-1	-	TRBV2	TGTGCCAGCAGTGACCCGACAGGAGGAAATGAGCAGTTCTTC	CASSDPTGGNEQFF
-	TRBJ1-3	-	TRBV27	TGTGCCAGCAGTACAGGGCGTGGAAACACCATATATTTT	CASSTGRGNTIYF
once	TRBJ1-1	-	TRBV28	TGTGCCAGCAGCACGGCCCCAAACACTGAAGCTTTCTTT	CASSTAPNTEAFF
-	TRBJ1-4	-	TRBV5-6	TGTGCCAGCAGCCAACAGATAGCGAATGAAAAACTGTTTTTT	CASSQQIANEKLFF
-	TRBJ1-2	-	TRBV11-1	TGTGCCAGCAGCAAAAGGGGTGGCTATGGCTACACCTTC	CASSKRGGYGYTF
-	TRBJ1-5	-	TRBV19	TGTGCCAGTAGCACAGGGCGGGGGCAGCCCCAGCATTTT	CASSTGRGQPQHF
-	TRBJ1-1	-	TRBV7-8	TGTGCCAGCAGCTTCTCCGGGACAGAAGCTTTCTTT	CASSFSGTEAFF
-	TRBJ2-1	TRBD2	TRBV6-1	TGTGCCAGCAGTGAACTCGGCGGGAGTCGCGAGTTCTTC	CASSELGGSREFF
few	TRBJ1-5	-	TRBV9	TGTGCCAGCAGCACTAGCAGCAATCAGCCCCAGCATTTT	CASSTSSNQPQHF
-	TRBJ1-2	-	TRBV7-9	TGTGCCAGCAGCCCTACGATTTGGACGGGACGCAACTATGGCTACACCTTC	CASSPTIWTGRNYGYTF
-	TRBJ2-1	-	TRBV28	TGTGCCAGCAGTCCGCCACAGGGCTGGGATGAGCAGTTCTTC	CASSPPQGWDEQFF
-	TRBJ2-2	-	TRBV10-1	TGCGCCAGCAGTGATCTCCGTGGCCGGAGTGTAGACGGGGAGCTGTTTTTT	CASSDLRGRSVDGELFF
-	TRBJ2-1	-	TRBV28	TGTGCCAGCAGTTTAAGGGCAGAGCTTTACAATGAGCAGTTCTTC	CASSLRAELYNEQFF
-	TRBJ1-4	-	TRBV21-1	TGTGCCAGCACCATGTCGCAAGTCTATCCTCGGCGGGCCACTAATGAAAAACTGTTTTTT	CASTMSQVYPRRATNEKLFF
-	TRBJ2-5	TRBD1	TRBV2	TGTGCCACTCGGACAGGGGGAACCATAGGAGAGACCCAGTACTTC	CATRTGGTIGETQYF
-	TRBJ2-5	-	TRBV27	TGTGCCAGCAGTTTTGGTGGGTTCAGAAAGACCCAGTACTTC	CASSFGGFRKTQYF
once	TRBJ1-2	-	TRBV28	TGTGCCAGCAGTTTAGGGAAGACAGGAGGCTATGGCTACACCTTC	CASSLGKTGGYGYTF
-	TRBJ2-5	TRBD1	TRBV7-3	TGTGCCAGCAGCATAACAGGGGGCAGGGAGACCCAGTACTTC	CASSITGGRETQYF
-	TRBJ1-1	-	TRBV18	TGTGCCAGCTCACCCGTGACAGTCTCGGGAGTGAACACTGAAGCTTTCTTT	CASSPVTVSGVNTEAFF
-	TRBJ1-2	TRBD1	TRBV28	TGTGCCAGCAGTTCCCAGGGGGCGCAGGACTATGGCTACACCTTC	CASSSQGAQDYGYTF
-	TRBJ2-2	-	TRBV5-1	TGCGCCAGCAGCTTGGCCGGGTCGGCCGGGGAGCTGTTTTTT	CASSLAGSAGELFF
-	TRBJ2-1	TRBD2	TRBV9	TGTGCCAGCACCACTAGCGGGGGCTACAATGAGCAGTTCTTC	CASTTSGGYNEQFF
once	TRBJ2-7	TRBD2	TRBV9	TGTGCCAGCAGCGTTAGCGGGAGGGGATCCTACGAGCAGTACTTC	CASSVSGRGSYEQYF
-	TRBJ1-3	TRBD1	TRBV7-9	TGTGCCAGCAGCCCAGCCCGGACAGGGGTCTGGAACACCATATATTTT	CASSPARTGVWNTIYF
once	TRBJ1-6	-	TRBV4-2	TGTGCCAGCAGCCAATCGACCGGGGGGGGATATAATTCACCCCTCCACTTT	CASSQSTGGGYNSPLHF
-	TRBJ1-4	-	TRBV28	TGTGCCAGCAGTTTAAGCGTGGGGAAACTGTTTTTT	CASSLSVGKLFF
-	TRBJ1-1	-	TRBV7-2	TGTGCCAGCAGCACACAGGCGCACACTGAAGCTTTCTTT	CASSTQAHTEAFF
few	TRBJ1-4	TRBD1	TRBV11-2	TGTGCCAGCAGTCTGGACAGGGGAAGGGAAAAACTGTTTTTT	CASSLDRGREKLFF
-	TRBJ2-5	TRBD1	TRBV10-2	TGCGCCAGCAAAAATACCGGGCAATTACAGGGGTTACGGGAGACCCAGTACTTC	CASKNTGQLQGLRETQYF